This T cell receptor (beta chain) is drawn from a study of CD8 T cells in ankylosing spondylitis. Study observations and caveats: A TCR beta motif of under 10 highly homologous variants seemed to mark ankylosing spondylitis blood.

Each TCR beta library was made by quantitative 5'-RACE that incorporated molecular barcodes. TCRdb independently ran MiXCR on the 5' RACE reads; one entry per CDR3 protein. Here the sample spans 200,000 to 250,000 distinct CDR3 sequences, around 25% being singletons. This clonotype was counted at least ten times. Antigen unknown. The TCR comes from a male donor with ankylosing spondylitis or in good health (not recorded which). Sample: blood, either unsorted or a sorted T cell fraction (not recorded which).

The chain's CDR3 is CASSSLATDTQYF. In DNA form, the CDR3 reads TGTGCCAGCAGCTCCCTGGCCACAGATACGCAGTATTTT. The V call is TRBV12-3 or TRBV12-4, the J call TRBJ2-3; D is ambiguous. The CDR3 spans 13 residues. V was cut by 6 bases and J by 2 bases, with 9 bases left in between.